This T cell receptor (beta chain) appears in the sequencing data of a study of blood T cell repertoires in COVID-19. Study overall: Both acute and convalescent COVID-19 samples were obtained from the United States, Italy and Spain.

The CDR3 sequence is 14 residues long. Germline CDR1 reads MNHEY; CDR2 reads SVGAGI. V dropped 6 bases and J dropped 0 bases, with 9 bases sitting between them. This clone was counted only a few times. Assay: immunoSEQ multiplex PCR; the TCRdb copy retains only in-frame clones and omits some. The sample lists about 85,000 clones; roughly 80% were seen once. V and J are TRBV6-5 and TRBJ1-3; D is unresolved. The clonotype comes from a man aged 60 to 75 with acute or convalescent COVID-19. The sequencing input was peripheral blood. DNA of the CDR3: TGTGCCAGCAGGGCGGGGAGCTCTGGAAACACCATATATTTT. It yields the protein CASRAGSSGNTIYF.